This T cell receptor beta chain appears in the sequencing data of a study of beta chain features in type 1 diabetes. Study overall: In age, gender and cell yields, patients were similar to healthy donors.

Germline V gene data show CDR1 as ENHRY and CDR2 as SYGVKD. The CDR3 has 15 amino acids. Unmatched junction bases numbered 5, after V lost 6 bases and J lost 2 bases. CD45RO/CCR7/CD25/CD127/CD95/CD27 sorting isolated CD4+ naive, central memory, regulatory and stem cell-like memory cells. Points from the study as a whole: Moderate but significant shortening of TCRB CDR3s was recorded in all four CD4+ subsets from Type 1 diabetes patients.

This clone was counted a few times. The antigen is not known. The sequenced template was cDNA made from the entire isolated RNA. TCRdb's table, derived via immunoSEQ multiplex PCR, lists solely in-frame clones and lacks some. Among hundreds of thousands of clones listed, 15% to 19% were seen once. The receptor comes from a man aged 18 to 29 in good health. V is TRBV10-3 and J is TRBJ1-4; 8 bases align to TRBD1. The sample consisted of naive CD4+ T cells from blood. The CDR3 here is CAIRSDRATNEKLFF. Written as DNA, the CDR3 is TGTGCCATCAGATCGGACAGGGCGACTAATGAAAAACTGTTTTTT.